Presented here are 18 T cell receptor beta chains from one specimen sequenced in a study of OX40 agonist ivuxolimab in advanced cancers. Assay: immunoSEQ multiplex PCR; the TCRdb copy retains only in-frame clones and omits some. The profile shows around 95,000 clones, 85% to 95% of them singletons. The input for sequencing was CD4+ or CD8+ T cells sorted from blood, taken in a trial of the OX40 agonist ivuxolimab. The receptors were sampled from an adult with an advanced solid tumor such as melanoma, head and neck, liver or kidney cancer.

V and J are TRBV9 and TRBJ2-2, with D possibly TRBD2 on 6 matching bases. V was cut by 6 bases and J by 7 bases, with 19 bases left in between. Germline CDR1 SGDLS, CDR2 YYNGEE. The CDR3 consists of 15 residues. CDR3 protein: CASNLIGGCGGELFF. CDR3 DNA: TGTGCCAGCAACCTTATTGGGGGGTGCGGCGGGGAGCTGTTTTTT.

This chain links TRBV7-2 with TRBJ1-1; 7 bases map to TRBD1. The CDR3 consists of 15 residues. Germline V gene sequence: CDR1 SGHTA, CDR2 FQGNSA. The V and J ends lost 2 bases and 1 base, in that order; junction bases with no gene match: 4. The CDR3 coding sequence is TGTGCCAGCAGCTTATACGGGACAGCGAACACTGAAGCTTTCTTT. This codes for CASSLYGTANTEAFF.

This clone has a single count. V and J are TRBV18 and TRBJ1-1; D possibly corresponds to TRBD1 (5 bases). The CDR3 runs to 14 residues. V shed 4 bases and J shed 0 bases, with 9 bases lying between them. Germline-derived CDR1 and CDR2 are KGHSH and LQKENI. CDR3 nucleotides: TGTGCCAGCTCACGGGACCAGATGAACACTGAAGCTTTCTTT. Protein product: CASSRDQMNTEAFF.

This sequence joins TRBV7-2 and TRBJ2-1, with D perhaps matching TRBD1 or TRBD2 (5 bases each). V was trimmed by 4 bases and J by 6 bases, leaving 16 bases between them. This CDR3 has 15 residues. Per germline, CDR1 SGHTA and CDR2 FQGNSA. The CDR3 is CASSSLAFGANEQFF. Here the CDR3 DNA reads TGTGCCAGCAGCTCCCTAGCATTCGGGGCCAATGAGCAGTTCTTC.

The V gene is TRBV23-1, the J gene TRBJ1-5; no firm D call. TRBV23-1 is placed among ORFs of uncertain function. CDR3 length: 13 residues. Trimming took off 11 bases at V and 5 bases at J, with 16 bases between the two ends. CDR3 sequence reads: CAPSPLCDQPQHF. In DNA, the CDR3 is TGCGCCCCCTCCCCCCTCTGTGATCAGCCCCAGCATTTT.

V usage is TRBV5-1 and J usage is TRBJ2-3, with TRBD2 as a possible D gene (6 bases). Trimming shortened V by 4 bases and J by 0 bases, and 15 bases separated the two germline ends. CDR3 length: 16 residues. Germline V CDR1 and CDR2: SGHRS, YFSETQ. CDR3 region: CASSTLLAESTDTQYF. CDR3 DNA sequence: TGCGCCAGCAGCACCTTACTAGCCGAAAGCACAGATACGCAGTATTTT. The variable domain in full, completed from reference TRBV5-1 and TRBJ2-3, reads KAGVTQTPRYLIKTRGQQVTLSCSPISGHRSVSWYQQTPGQGLQFLFEYFSETQRNKGNFPGRFSGRQFSNSRSEMNVSTLELGDSALYLCASSTLLAESTDTQYFGPGTRLTVL.

V and J are TRBV5-1 and TRBJ2-6; D might be TRBD1 (5 bases). The ends were cut back, 6 bases at V and 4 bases at J, with 14 bases in the middle. There are 15 residues in the CDR3. CDR1 and CDR2 (germline): SGHRS, YFSETQ. The DNA for the CDR3 is TGCGCCAGCACCAGGGCATCGGGCGGGGCCAACGTCCTGACTTTC. Encoded protein: CASTRASGGANVLTF.

The rearrangement links TRBV6-1 to TRBJ2-7; D perhaps matches TRBD1 (6 bases). Between the trimmed V and J ends, which lost 2 bases and 5 bases, there was a span of 13 bases. The germline gives CDR1 MNHNS, CDR2 SASEGT. This CDR3 contains 14 residues. The CDR3 region has the DNA TGTGCCAGCAGTGAATTTAGGACAGTCAACGAGCAGTACTTC. Protein sequence: CASSEFRTVNEQYF.

The V and J genes are TRBV7-9 and TRBJ1-1; D gene uncertain. CDR3 length: 15 residues. CDR1 is SEHNR and CDR2 is FQNEAQ in the germline V gene (reference sequence). Trimming stripped 0 bases from V and 1 base from J, with 9 bases between. The CDR3 reads CASSLAQKGNTEAFF. CDR3 nucleotides: TGTGCCAGCAGCTTAGCGCAAAAGGGGAACACTGAAGCTTTCTTT. Drawing the rest from reference TRBV7-9 and TRBJ1-1, the complete variable domain is DTGVSQNPRHKITKRGQNVTFRCDPISEHNRLYWYRQTLGQGPEFLTYFQNEAQLEKSRLLSDRFSAERPKGSFSTLEIQRTEQGDSAMYLCASSLAQKGNTEAFFGQGTRLTVV.

As for this clone: Other nucleotide sequences from this sample produce the same CDR3. V and J are TRBV6-5 and TRBJ1-5; D call uncertain. Germline CDR1 is MNHEY and CDR2 is SVGAGI. There are 15 residues in the CDR3. V gave up 0 bases and J gave up 4 bases, with 10 bases separating them. CDR3 in amino acids: CASSYSWPPNQPQHF. CDR3 nucleotide sequence: TGTGCCAGCAGTTACTCGTGGCCGCCTAATCAGCCCCAGCATTTT.

The rearrangement uses TRBV30 and TRBJ2-7; D remains ambiguous. CDR3 length: 12 amino acids. Trimming pared 1 base from V and 7 bases from J, leaving 11 bases between. Germline CDR1 is GTSNPN and CDR2 is SVGIG (reference sequence). CDR3 sequence reads: CAWSDRVVEQYF. CDR3 nucleotide sequence: TGTGCCTGGAGTGATAGGGTTGTGGAGCAGTACTTC.

This chain connects TRBV28 to TRBJ1-4; D is possibly TRBD1 (6 bases). CDR1 and CDR2 (germline): MDHEN, SYDVKM. The CDR3 extends over 15 amino acids. V shed 5 bases and J shed 7 bases, with 17 bases lying between them. The CDR3 here is CASSTPGAFGEKLFF. The CDR3 DNA is TGTGCCAGCAGTACACCAGGGGCCTTCGGTGAAAAACTGTTTTTT. The whole variable domain, remainder taken from reference TRBV28 and TRBJ1-4, is DVKVTQSSRYLVKRTGEKVFLECVQDMDHENMFWYRQDPGLGLRLIYFSYDVKMKEKGDIPEGYSVSREKKERFSLILESASTNQTSMYLCASSTPGAFGEKLFFGSGTQLSVL.

The chain joins TRBV7-2 to TRBJ1-4; TRBD1 matches at 8 bases. CDR3 length: 14 amino acids. Looked up from germline, CDR1 is SGHTA and CDR2 is FQGNSA. J lost 7 bases, V lost 5 bases, and 6 bases had no gene match. The CDR3 nucleotides are TGTGCCAGCAGCCAGGACAGGGCTACTGAAAAACTGTTTTTT. Its translation is CASSQDRATEKLFF.

This clone has just one count. This chain uses TRBV11-2 with TRBJ2-2; the D is unclear. CDR3 size: 15 residues. CDR1 and CDR2 (germline): SGHAT, FQNNGV. Trimming removed 3 bases from V and 1 base from J, with 9 bases in between. CDR3 coding DNA: TGTGCCAGCAGCTTGACCGTGATGAACACCGGGGAGCTGTTTTTT. Encoded protein: CASSLTVMNTGELFF.

This chain joins TRBV4-1 and TRBJ1-4; D is unresolved. Trimming stripped 1 base from V and 8 bases from J, with 8 bases between. Germline values: CDR1 MGHRA, CDR2 YSYEKL. The CDR3 has 13 amino acids. In DNA, the CDR3 is TGCGCCAGCAGCCAAGGGTTGCGGGAAAAACTGTTTTTT. Its translation: CASSQGLREKLFF.

This clone was seen once. The chain links TRBV7-3 to TRBJ1-2, with D possibly being TRBD1 (5 bases). Per germline, CDR1 SGHTA and CDR2 FQGTGA. CDR3 length equals 15 residues. With 5 bases removed from V and 4 bases from J, the gap between germline ends came to 17 bases. As DNA, the CDR3 is TGTGCCAGCAGCCCGACCCCAGGGAGTCCCTATGGCTACACCTTC. This sequence encodes CASSPTPGSPYGYTF.

This chain links TRBV10-3 with TRBJ2-2; D is ambiguous. The CDR3 extends over 14 amino acids. V was shortened by 7 bases and J by 2 bases, with 11 bases between the two germline ends. CDR1 and CDR2 from the germline V gene are ENHRY and SYGVKD. As DNA, the CDR3 is TGTGCCATCACCCAGACTCCAAACACCGGGGAGCTGTTTTTT. Protein sequence: CAITQTPNTGELFF.

This chain's CDR3 is CAISRLAGTYNEQFF. Here the CDR3 DNA reads TGTGCCATCAGCAGACTAGCGGGTACCTACAATGAGCAGTTCTTC. The V gene is TRBV10-3, the J gene TRBJ2-1; 10 nucleotides line up with TRBD2. V was clipped by 6 bases and J by 2 bases; unmatched bases: 4. The CDR3 covers 15 residues. Per the germline V gene, CDR1 is ENHRY and CDR2 is SYGVKD.